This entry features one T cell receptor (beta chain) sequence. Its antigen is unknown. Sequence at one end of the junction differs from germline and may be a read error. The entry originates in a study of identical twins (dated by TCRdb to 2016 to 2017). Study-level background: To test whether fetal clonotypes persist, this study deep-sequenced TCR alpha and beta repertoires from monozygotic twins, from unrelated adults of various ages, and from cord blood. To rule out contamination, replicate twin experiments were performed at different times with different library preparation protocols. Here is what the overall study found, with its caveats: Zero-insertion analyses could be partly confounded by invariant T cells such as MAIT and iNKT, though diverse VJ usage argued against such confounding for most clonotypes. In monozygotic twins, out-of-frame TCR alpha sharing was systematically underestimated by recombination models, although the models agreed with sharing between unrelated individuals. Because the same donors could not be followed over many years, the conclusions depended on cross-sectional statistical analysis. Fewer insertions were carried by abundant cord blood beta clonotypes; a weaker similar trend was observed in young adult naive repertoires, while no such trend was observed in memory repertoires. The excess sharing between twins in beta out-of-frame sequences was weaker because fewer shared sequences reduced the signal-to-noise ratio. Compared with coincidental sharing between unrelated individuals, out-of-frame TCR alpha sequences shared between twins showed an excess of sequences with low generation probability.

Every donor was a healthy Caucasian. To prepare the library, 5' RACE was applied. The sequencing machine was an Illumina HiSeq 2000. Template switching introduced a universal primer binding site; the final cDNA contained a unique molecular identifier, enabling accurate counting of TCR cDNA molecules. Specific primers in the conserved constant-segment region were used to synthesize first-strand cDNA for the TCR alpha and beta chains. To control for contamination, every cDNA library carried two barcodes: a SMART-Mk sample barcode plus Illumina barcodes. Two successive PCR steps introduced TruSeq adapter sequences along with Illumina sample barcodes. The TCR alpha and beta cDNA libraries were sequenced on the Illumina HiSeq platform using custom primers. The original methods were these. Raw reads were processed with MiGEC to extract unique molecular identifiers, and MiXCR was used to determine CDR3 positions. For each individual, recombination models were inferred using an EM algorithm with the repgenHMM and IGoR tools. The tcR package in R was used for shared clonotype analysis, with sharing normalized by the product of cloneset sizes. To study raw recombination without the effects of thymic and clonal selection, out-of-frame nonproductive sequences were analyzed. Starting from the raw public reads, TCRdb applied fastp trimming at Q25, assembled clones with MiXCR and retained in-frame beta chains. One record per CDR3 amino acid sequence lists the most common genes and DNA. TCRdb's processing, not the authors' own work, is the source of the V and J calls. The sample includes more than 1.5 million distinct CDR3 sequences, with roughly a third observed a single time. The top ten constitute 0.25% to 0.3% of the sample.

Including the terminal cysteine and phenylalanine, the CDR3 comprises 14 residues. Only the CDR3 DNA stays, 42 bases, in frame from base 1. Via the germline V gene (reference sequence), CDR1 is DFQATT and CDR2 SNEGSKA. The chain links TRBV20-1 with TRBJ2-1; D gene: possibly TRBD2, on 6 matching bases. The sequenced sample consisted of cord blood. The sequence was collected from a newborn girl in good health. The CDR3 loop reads CSATFGGIYNEQFF. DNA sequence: TGCAGCGCTACCTTTGGCGGGATCTACAATGAGCAGTTCTTC.